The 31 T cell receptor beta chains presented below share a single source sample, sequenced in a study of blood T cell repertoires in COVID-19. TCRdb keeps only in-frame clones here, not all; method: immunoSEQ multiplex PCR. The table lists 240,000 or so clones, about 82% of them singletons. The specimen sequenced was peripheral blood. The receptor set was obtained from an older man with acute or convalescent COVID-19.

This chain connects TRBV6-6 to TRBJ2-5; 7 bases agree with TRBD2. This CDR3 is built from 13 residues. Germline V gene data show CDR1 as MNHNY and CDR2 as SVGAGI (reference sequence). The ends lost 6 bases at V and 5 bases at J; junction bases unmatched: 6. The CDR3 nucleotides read TGTGCCAGCAGCTCACTCGGGGGGGAGACCCAGTACTTC. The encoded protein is CASSSLGGETQYF.

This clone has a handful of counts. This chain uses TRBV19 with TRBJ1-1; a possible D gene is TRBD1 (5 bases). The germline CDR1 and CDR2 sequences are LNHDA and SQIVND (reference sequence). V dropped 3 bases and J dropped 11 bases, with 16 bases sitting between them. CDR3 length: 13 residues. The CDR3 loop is CASSISTGWGAFF. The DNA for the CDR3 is TGTGCCAGTAGTATCTCGACCGGGTGGGGCGCTTTCTTT.

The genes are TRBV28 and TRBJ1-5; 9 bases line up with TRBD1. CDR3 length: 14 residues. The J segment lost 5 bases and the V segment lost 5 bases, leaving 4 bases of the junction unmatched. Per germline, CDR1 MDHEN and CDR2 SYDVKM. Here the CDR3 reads CASSVGTGYQPQHF. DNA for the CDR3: TGTGCCAGCAGTGTGGGGACAGGGTATCAGCCCCAGCATTTT.

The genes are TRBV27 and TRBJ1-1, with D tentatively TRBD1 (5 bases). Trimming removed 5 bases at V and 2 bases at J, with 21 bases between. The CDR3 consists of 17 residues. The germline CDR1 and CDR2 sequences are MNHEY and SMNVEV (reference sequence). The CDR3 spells CASSPLGDSLDNTEAFF. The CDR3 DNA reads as TGTGCCAGCAGTCCGCTAGGAGACAGTCTGGATAACACTGAAGCTTTCTTT.

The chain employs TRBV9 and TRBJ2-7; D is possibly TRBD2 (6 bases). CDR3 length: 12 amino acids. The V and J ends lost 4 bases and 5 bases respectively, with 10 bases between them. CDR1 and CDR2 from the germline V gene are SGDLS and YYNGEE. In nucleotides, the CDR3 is TGTGCCAGCAGCCCGGGGGTCCACGAGCAGTACTTC. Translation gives CASSPGVHEQYF. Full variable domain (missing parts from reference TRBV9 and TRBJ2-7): DSGVTQTPKHLITATGQRVTLRCSPRSGDLSVYWYQQSLDQGLQFLIQYYNGEERAKGNILERFSAQQFPDLHSELNLSSLELGDSALYFCASSPGVHEQYFGPGTRLTVT.

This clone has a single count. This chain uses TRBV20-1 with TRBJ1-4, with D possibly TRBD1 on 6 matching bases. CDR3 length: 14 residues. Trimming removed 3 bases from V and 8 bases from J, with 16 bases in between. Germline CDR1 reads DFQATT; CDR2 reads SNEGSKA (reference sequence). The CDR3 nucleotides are TGCAGTGCTAGTAATGTCGGTGGACAGGAAAAACTGTTTTTT. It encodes CSASNVGGQEKLFF.

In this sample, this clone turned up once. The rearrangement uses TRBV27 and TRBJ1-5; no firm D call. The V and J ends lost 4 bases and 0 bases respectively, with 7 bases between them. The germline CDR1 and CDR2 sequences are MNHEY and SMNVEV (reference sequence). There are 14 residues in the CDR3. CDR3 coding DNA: TGTGCCAGCAGTTCCCAGAATAGCAATCAGCCCCAGCATTTT. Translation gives CASSSQNSNQPQHF.

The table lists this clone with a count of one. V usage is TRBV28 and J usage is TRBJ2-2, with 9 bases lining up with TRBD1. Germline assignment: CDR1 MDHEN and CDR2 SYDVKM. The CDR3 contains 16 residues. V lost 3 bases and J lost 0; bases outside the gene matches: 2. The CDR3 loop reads CASSLGQGSNTGELFF. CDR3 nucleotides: TGTGCCAGCAGTTTGGGACAGGGATCGAACACCGGGGAGCTGTTTTTT.

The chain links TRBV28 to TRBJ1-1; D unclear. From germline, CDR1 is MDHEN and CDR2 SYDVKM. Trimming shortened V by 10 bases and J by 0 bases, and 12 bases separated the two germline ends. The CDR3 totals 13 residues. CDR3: CATRGRLNTEAFF. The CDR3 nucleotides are TGTGCCACTCGCGGGAGGTTGAACACTGAAGCTTTCTTT.

CDR3 residues: CASSPQATGNNEQYF. The CDR3 nucleotides read TGTGCCAGCTCACCACAAGCGACGGGGAATAACGAGCAGTACTTC. The chain combines TRBV18 with TRBJ2-7, with a weak D call TRBD2 (5 bases). The germline V gene has CDR1 KGHSH and CDR2 LQKENI. There are 15 residues in the CDR3. The V and J ends lost 1 base and 5 bases respectively, with 15 bases between them.

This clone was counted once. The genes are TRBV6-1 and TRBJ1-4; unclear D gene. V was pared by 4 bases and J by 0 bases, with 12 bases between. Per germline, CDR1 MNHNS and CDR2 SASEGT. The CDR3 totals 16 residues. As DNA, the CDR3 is TGTGCCAGCAGTGCTTATCCAGGTGCAACTAATGAAAAACTGTTTTTT. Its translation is CASSAYPGATNEKLFF.

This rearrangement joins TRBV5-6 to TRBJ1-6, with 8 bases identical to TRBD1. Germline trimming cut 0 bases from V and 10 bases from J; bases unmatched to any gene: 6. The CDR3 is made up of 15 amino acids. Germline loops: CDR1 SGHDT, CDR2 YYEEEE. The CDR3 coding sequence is TGTGCCAGCAGCTTGGGGACAGGGAGGGCGTCACCCCTCCACTTT. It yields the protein CASSLGTGRASPLHF. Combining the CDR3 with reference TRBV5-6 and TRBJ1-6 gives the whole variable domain DAGVTQSPTHLIKTRGQQVTLRCSPKSGHDTVSWYQQALGQGPQFIFQYYEEEERQRGNFPDRFSGHQFPNYSSELNVNALLLGDSALYLCASSLGTGRASPLHFGNGTRLTVT.

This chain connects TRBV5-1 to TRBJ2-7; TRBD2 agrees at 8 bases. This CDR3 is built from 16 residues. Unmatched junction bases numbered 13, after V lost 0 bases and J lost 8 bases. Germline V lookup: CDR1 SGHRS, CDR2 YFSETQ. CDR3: CASSLVMPGLESKQYF. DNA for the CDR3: TGCGCCAGCAGCTTGGTAATGCCGGGACTAGAGTCCAAGCAGTACTTC.

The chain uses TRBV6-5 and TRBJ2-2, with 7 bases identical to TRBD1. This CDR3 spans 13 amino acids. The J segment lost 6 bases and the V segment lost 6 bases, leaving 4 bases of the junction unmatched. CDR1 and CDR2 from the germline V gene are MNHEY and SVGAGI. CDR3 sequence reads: CASRTGEPGELFF. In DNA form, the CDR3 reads TGTGCCAGCAGAACAGGGGAGCCCGGGGAGCTGTTTTTT.

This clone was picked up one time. In DNA form, the CDR3 reads TGTGCCAGCTACCAGACGGGCGAGCAGTACTTC. Translated: CASYQTGEQYF. The chain has TRBV7-9 and TRBJ2-7, with D unresolved. The V end lost 8 bases, the J end lost 6 bases, and 11 bases lay between the germline ends. In germline, CDR1 is SEHNR, CDR2 FQNEAQ (reference sequence). The CDR3 runs to 11 residues.

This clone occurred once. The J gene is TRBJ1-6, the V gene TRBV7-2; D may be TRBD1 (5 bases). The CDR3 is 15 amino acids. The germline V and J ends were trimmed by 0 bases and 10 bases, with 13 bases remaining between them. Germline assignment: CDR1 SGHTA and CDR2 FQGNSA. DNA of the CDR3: TGTGCCAGCAGCTTAGCGCAGGGAATTGTATCACCCCTCCACTTT. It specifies CASSLAQGIVSPLHF.

CDR3 protein: CASTQGNSHNEQFF. The CDR3 nucleotides read TGTGCCAGTACCCAGGGGAACAGTCACAATGAGCAGTTCTTC. V gene TRBV19 combines with J gene TRBJ2-1; D is perhaps TRBD1 (6 bases). Germline V lookup: CDR1 LNHDA, CDR2 SQIVND (reference sequence). CDR3 size: 14 residues. Trimming shortened V by 7 bases and J by 5 bases, and 15 bases separated the two germline ends.

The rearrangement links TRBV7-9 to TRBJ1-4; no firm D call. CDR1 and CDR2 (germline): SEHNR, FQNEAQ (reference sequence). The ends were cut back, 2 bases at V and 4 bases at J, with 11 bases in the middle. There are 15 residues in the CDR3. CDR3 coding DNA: TGTGCCAGCAGCTTATTTCCAGACTTTAATGAAAAACTGTTTTTT. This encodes CASSLFPDFNEKLFF.

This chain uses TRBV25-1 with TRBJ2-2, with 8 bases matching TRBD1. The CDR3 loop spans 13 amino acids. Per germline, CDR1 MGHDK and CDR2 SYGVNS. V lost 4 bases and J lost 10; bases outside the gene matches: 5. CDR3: CASSGQGSTELFF. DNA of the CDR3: TGTGCCAGCAGTGGACAGGGGTCTACGGAGCTGTTTTTT.

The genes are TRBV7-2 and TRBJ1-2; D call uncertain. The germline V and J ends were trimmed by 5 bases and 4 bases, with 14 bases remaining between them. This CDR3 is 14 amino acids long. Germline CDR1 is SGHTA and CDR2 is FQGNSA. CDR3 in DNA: TGTGCCAGCAGCCTGGACGAGGGAGTCTATGGCTACACCTTC. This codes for CASSLDEGVYGYTF.

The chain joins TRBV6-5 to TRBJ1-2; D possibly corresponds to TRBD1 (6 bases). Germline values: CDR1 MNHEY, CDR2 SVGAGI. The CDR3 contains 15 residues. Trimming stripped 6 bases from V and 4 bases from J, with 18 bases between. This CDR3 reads CASSRPGGQGYGYTF. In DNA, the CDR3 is TGTGCCAGCAGCCGTCCCGGGGGGCAGGGCTATGGCTACACCTTC.

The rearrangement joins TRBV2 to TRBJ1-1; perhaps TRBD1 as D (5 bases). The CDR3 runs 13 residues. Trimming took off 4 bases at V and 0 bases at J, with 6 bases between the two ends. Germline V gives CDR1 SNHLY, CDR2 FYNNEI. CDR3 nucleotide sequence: TGTGCCAGCAGTGCAGGGTTGAACACTGAAGCTTTCTTT. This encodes CASSAGLNTEAFF.

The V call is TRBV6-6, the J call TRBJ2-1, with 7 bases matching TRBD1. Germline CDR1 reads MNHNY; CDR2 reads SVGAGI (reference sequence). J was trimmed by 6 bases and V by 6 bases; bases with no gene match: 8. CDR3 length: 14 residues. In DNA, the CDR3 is TGTGCCAGCAGCACGAGACAGGGTTCCAATGAGCAGTTCTTC. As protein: CASSTRQGSNEQFF.

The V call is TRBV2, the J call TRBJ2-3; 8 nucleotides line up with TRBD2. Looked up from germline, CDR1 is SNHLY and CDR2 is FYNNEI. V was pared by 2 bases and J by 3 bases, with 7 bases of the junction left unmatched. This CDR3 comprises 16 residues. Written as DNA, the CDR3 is TGTGCCAGCAGTGAATATTCGGGACTAGGGACAGATACGCAGTATTTT. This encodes CASSEYSGLGTDTQYF.

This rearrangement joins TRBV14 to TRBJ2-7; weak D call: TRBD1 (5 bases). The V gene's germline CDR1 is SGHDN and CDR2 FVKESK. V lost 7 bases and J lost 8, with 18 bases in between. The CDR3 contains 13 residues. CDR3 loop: CASKGIGESQQYF. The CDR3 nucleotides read TGTGCCAGCAAAGGAATAGGGGAAAGTCAGCAGTACTTC.

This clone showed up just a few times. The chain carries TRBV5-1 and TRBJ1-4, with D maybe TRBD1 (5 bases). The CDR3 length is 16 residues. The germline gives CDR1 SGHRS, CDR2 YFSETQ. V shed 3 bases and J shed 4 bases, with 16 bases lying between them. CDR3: CASSSSGGPINEKLFF. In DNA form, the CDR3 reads TGCGCCAGCAGCTCATCGGGGGGACCGATTAATGAAAAACTGTTTTTT.

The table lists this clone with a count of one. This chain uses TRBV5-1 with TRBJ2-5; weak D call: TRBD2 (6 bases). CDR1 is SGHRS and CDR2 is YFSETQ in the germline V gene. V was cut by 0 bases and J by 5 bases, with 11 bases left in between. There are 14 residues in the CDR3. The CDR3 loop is CASSLAAGRETQYF. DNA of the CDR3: TGCGCCAGCAGCTTGGCCGCAGGGAGGGAGACCCAGTACTTC.

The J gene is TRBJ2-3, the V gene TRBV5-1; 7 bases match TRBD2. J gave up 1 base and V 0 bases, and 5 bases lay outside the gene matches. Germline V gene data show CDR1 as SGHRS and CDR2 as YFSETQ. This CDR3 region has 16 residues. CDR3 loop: CASSLEAGVGTDTQYF. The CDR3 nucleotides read TGCGCCAGCAGCTTGGAGGCGGGAGTCGGCACAGATACGCAGTATTTT.

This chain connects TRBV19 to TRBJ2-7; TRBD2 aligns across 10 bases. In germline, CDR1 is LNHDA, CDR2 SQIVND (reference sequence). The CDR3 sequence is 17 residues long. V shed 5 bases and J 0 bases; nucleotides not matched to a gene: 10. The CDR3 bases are TGTGCCAGTAGTCGCGCGACTAGCGGGTACTCCTCCTACGAGCAGTACTTC. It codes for CASSRATSGYSSYEQYF. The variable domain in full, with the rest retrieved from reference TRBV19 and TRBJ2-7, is DGGITQSPKYLFRKEGQNVTLSCEQNLNHDAMYWYRQDPGQGLRLIYYSQIVNDFQKGDIAEGYSVSREKKESFPLTVTSAQKNPTAFYLCASSRATSGYSSYEQYFGPGTRLTVT.

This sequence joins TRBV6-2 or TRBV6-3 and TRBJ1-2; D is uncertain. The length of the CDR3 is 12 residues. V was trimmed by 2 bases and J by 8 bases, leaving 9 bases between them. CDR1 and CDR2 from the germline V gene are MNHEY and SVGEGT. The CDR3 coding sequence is TGTGCCAGCAGTTACGAGGGTAGAGGCTACACCTTC. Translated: CASSYEGRGYTF.

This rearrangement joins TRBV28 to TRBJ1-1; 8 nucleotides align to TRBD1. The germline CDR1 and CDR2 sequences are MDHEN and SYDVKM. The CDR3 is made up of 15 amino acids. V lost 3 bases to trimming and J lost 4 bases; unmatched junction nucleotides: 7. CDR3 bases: TGTGCCAGCAGTTTGGGGGGCACAGGGGGCACTGAAGCTTTCTTT. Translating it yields CASSLGGTGGTEAFF.